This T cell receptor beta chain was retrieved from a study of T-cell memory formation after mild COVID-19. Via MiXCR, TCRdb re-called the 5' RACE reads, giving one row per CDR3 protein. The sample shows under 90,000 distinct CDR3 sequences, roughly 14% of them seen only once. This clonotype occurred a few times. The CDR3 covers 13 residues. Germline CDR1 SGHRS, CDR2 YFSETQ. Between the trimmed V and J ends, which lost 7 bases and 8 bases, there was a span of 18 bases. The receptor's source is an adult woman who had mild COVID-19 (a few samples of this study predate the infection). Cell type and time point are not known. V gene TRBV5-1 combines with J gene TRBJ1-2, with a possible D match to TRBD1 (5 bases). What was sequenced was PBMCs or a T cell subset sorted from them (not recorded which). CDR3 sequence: CASGVTGLTGYTF. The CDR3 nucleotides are TGCGCCAGCGGAGTCACGGGGCTGACGGGCTACACCTTC.